The 25 T cell receptor beta chains reported below all come from one sample, sequenced in a study of identical twins. TCRdb reprocessed the 5' RACE reads with MiXCR, giving one entry per CDR3 protein. This sample has 450,000 or so distinct CDR3 sequences, with more than 13% found just once. These data also formed part of another study, on yellow fever vaccine responses in identical twins.

The sequenced sample consisted of CD4+ T cells sorted from blood. These receptors were taken from a woman aged 18-30 years in good health.

There are a few counts of this clonotype. The chain uses TRBV4-3 and TRBJ2-7; D is undetermined. The germline V gene encodes CDR1 LGHNA and CDR2 YSLEER. Trimming cost V 0 bases and J 3 bases, with 15 bases left between them. This CDR3 is 16 amino acids long. In DNA form, the CDR3 reads TGCGCCAGCAGCCAAGATGTAGGGAATACGTTCTACGAGCAGTACTTC. It encodes CASSQDVGNTFYEQYF.

This clonotype was recorded many times. This chain links TRBV12-3 or TRBV12-4 with TRBJ1-1, with D unresolved. This CDR3 region has 14 residues. Trimming stripped 3 bases from V and 4 bases from J, with 12 bases between. CDR3 nucleotide sequence: TGTGCCAGCAGTTTCTCAGGAGGTAGCACTGAAGCTTTCTTT. The encoded protein is CASSFSGGSTEAFF.

Many counts were recorded for this clonotype. V usage is TRBV12-3 or TRBV12-4 and J usage is TRBJ2-2; D unresolved. The CDR3 contains 11 residues. Trimming pared 4 bases from V and 3 bases from J, leaving 0 bases between. CDR3 amino acids: CASSYTGELFF. The CDR3 nucleotides read TGTGCCAGCAGTTACACCGGGGAGCTGTTTTTT.

V and J are TRBV11-2 and TRBJ2-5; possibly TRBD1 or TRBD2 for D (5 bases each). With 2 bases removed from V and 5 bases from J, the gap between germline ends came to 9 bases. The CDR3 sequence is 13 residues long. Germline CDR1 is SGHAT and CDR2 is FQNNGV. CDR3 sequence: CASSLRGAETQYF. In DNA, the CDR3 is TGTGCCAGCAGCTTAAGGGGAGCGGAGACCCAGTACTTC. The full variable domain, its missing parts supplied by reference TRBV11-2 and TRBJ2-5, is EAGVAQSPRYKIIEKRQSVAFWCNPISGHATLYWYQQILGQGPKLLIQFQNNGVVDDSQLPKDRFSAERLKGVDSTLKIQPAKLEDSAVYLCASSLRGAETQYFGPGTRLLVL.

The V call is TRBV29-1, the J call TRBJ2-5; a weak D match, TRBD1 (6 bases). Germline CDR1 SQVTM, CDR2 ANQGSEA. The V end was cut by 5 bases, the J end by 5 bases, with 12 bases between. The CDR3 has 12 amino acids. This chain's CDR3 is CSVHQGMETQYF. Here the CDR3 DNA reads TGCAGCGTTCATCAGGGGATGGAGACCCAGTACTTC.

This clonotype was recorded a few times. The chain joins TRBV11-2 to TRBJ2-1; D is unresolved. The V end lost 2 bases, the J end lost 7 bases, and 12 bases lay between the germline ends. The CDR3 runs 14 residues. Germline CDR1 SGHAT, CDR2 FQNNGV. CDR3 bases: TGTGCCAGCAGCTTAAGGATCGCGGAAAATGAGCAGTTCTTC. Protein product: CASSLRIAENEQFF. The complete variable domain, with remaining parts taken from reference TRBV11-2 and TRBJ2-1, reads EAGVAQSPRYKIIEKRQSVAFWCNPISGHATLYWYQQILGQGPKLLIQFQNNGVVDDSQLPKDRFSAERLKGVDSTLKIQPAKLEDSAVYLCASSLRIAENEQFFGPGTRLTVL.

The V gene is TRBV5-1, the J gene TRBJ2-3, with 11 bases that match TRBD2. Germline values: CDR1 SGHRS, CDR2 YFSETQ. The CDR3 totals 18 residues. Trimming at V came to 2 bases and at J to 0 bases, leaving 8 bases not matched to a gene. The DNA for the CDR3 is TGCGCCAGCAGCTTCTACAAACTAGCGGGGGCTAGCACAGATACGCAGTATTTT. It yields the protein CASSFYKLAGASTDTQYF.

The gene calls are TRBV5-1 and TRBJ2-6, with 9 bases lining up with TRBD1. Germline V gives CDR1 SGHRS, CDR2 YFSETQ. CDR3 size: 14 residues. The DNA of the CDR3 is TGCGGGACAGGGGAATCCTCTGGGGCCAACGTCCTGACTTTC. Residues: CGTGESSGANVLTF. Filled out from reference TRBV5-1 and TRBJ2-6, the complete variable domain reads KAGVTQTPRYLIKTRGQQVTLSCSPISGHRSVSWYQQTPGQGLQFLFEYFSETQRNKGNFPGRFSGRQFSNSRSEMNVSTLELGDSALYLCGTGESSGANVLTFGAGSRLTVL.

This clonotype has a handful of counts. The rearrangement joins TRBV7-3 to TRBJ2-1, with 7 positions matching TRBD2. Germline loops: CDR1 SGHTA, CDR2 FQGTGA. The CDR3 covers 16 residues. Trimming at V came to 1 base and at J to 6 bases, leaving 9 bases not matched to a gene. CDR3 sequence reads: CASSLKGTTFFNEQFF. CDR3 DNA sequence: TGTGCCAGCAGCTTAAAAGGGACTACATTTTTCAATGAGCAGTTCTTC.

The chain couples TRBV11-1 to TRBJ2-3; D possibly corresponds to TRBD1 (7 bases). Germline values: CDR1 SGHAT, CDR2 FQDESV (reference sequence). Between the trimmed V and J ends, which lost 2 bases and 3 bases, there was a span of 12 bases. The CDR3 sequence is 15 residues long. The CDR3 protein is CASSLMTGRTDTQYF. The CDR3 DNA is TGTGCCAGCAGCTTAATGACAGGGAGGACAGATACGCAGTATTTT.

This clonotype was seen more than once but under ten times. CDR3 in amino acids: CATSSQGFNEQFF. In DNA form, the CDR3 reads TGTGCCACCAGTTCACAGGGGTTCAATGAGCAGTTCTTC. The J gene is TRBJ2-1, the V gene TRBV24-1; 7 bases match TRBD1. The V gene's germline CDR1 is KGHDR and CDR2 SFDVKD. The CDR3 totals 13 residues. V dropped 6 bases and J dropped 6; count of bases not matched to a gene: 4.

The V and J genes are TRBV6-2 or TRBV6-3 and TRBJ2-5; 11 bases align to TRBD2. The CDR3 is 15 amino acids. V shed 0 bases and J 3 bases; nucleotides not matched to a gene: 0. Germline CDR1 and CDR2: MNHEY and SVGEGT. CDR3 bases: TGTGCCAGCAGTTACTCACTAGCGGGAGAAGAGACCCAGTACTTC. This translates into CASSYSLAGEETQYF.

A few counts support this clonotype. The CDR3 nucleotides read TGTGCCACCAGCAGAGATATGAGTCCGGATACGCAGTATTTT. It translates to CATSRDMSPDTQYF. The rearrangement joins TRBV15 to TRBJ2-3; no clear D gene. The CDR3 runs 14 residues. V lost 0 bases and J lost 6, with 10 bases in between. The germline CDR1 and CDR2 sequences are LNHNV and YYDKDF (reference sequence).

Details on this clonotype: A much larger clone is a single base away; this may be a read error. The chain joins TRBV12-3 or TRBV12-4 to TRBJ2-1; 7 nucleotides match TRBD1. The CDR3 length is 14 residues. DNA of the CDR3: TGTACCAGCAGTTTCGGGACAGCCTACAATGAGCAGTTCTTC. It translates to CTSSFGTAYNEQFF.

The table lists this clonotype with a few counts. The chain joins TRBV10-3 to TRBJ2-6, with D unclear. The V and J ends lost 10 bases and 0 bases respectively, with 10 bases between them. CDR1 is ENHRY and CDR2 is SYGVKD in the germline V gene. The CDR3 is 14 amino acids. As DNA, the CDR3 is TGTGCCACTACTCACAGCTCTGGGGCCAACGTCCTGACTTTC. Protein: CATTHSSGANVLTF.

The chain joins TRBV7-2 to TRBJ2-2; the D gene is possibly TRBD1 (6 bases). The CDR3 has 16 amino acids. Looked up from germline, CDR1 is SGHTA and CDR2 is FQGNSA. Trimming left V 5 bases short and J 7 bases short, with 20 bases between. The chain's CDR3 is CASSGIQGSGVGELFF. The CDR3 DNA follows: TGTGCCAGCAGCGGCATACAGGGAAGTGGTGTCGGGGAGCTGTTTTTT.

The genes are TRBV20-1 and TRBJ2-5, with D maybe TRBD2 (5 bases). The V gene's germline CDR1 is DFQATT and CDR2 SNEGSKA (reference sequence). The CDR3 is made up of 12 amino acids. Trimming left V 3 bases short and J 4 bases short, with 9 bases between. This CDR3 is CSASRGAETQYF. CDR3 nucleotide sequence: TGCAGTGCTAGTCGGGGAGCAGAGACCCAGTACTTC.

In this sample, this clonotype turned up a few times. This rearrangement joins TRBV29-1 to TRBJ2-2, with D tentatively TRBD1 (5 bases). This CDR3 comprises 14 residues. V was shortened by 6 bases and J by 3 bases, with 14 bases between the two germline ends. Germline values: CDR1 SQVTM, CDR2 ANQGSEA. As DNA, the CDR3 is TGCAGCGTGCCAGACAGCTTCTACACCGGGGAGCTGTTTTTT. Amino acid sequence: CSVPDSFYTGELFF.

This clonotype was counted between two and nine times. The rearrangement links TRBV4-2 to TRBJ2-3; D is perhaps TRBD2 (5 bases). Trimming removed 0 bases from V and 6 bases from J, with 10 bases in between. Germline-derived CDR1 and CDR2 are LGHNA and YNFKEQ. The CDR3 is made up of 14 amino acids. The CDR3 DNA reads as TGTGCCAGCAGCCAAGATAGCGATCGGGATACGCAGTATTTT. Its protein product is CASSQDSDRDTQYF.

This chain links TRBV18 with TRBJ1-6; possible D gene TRBD1, 6 bases. Trimming cost V 5 bases and J 5 bases, with 10 bases left between them. Germline-derived CDR1 and CDR2 are KGHSH and LQKENI. The CDR3 is 14 amino acids. For the CDR3, the DNA is TGTGCCAGCTCATCCCGGGACAATAATTCACCCCTCCACTTT. Translated, it gives CASSSRDNNSPLHF.

This clonotype occurred a few times. CDR3 protein: CASSFTGPGRYEQYF. The DNA for the CDR3 is TGTGCCAGCAGCTTTACAGGTCCTGGGAGATACGAGCAGTACTTC. This chain joins TRBV7-9 and TRBJ2-7; the D gene could be TRBD1 or TRBD2 (5 bases each). Germline V lookup: CDR1 SEHNR, CDR2 FQNEAQ (reference sequence). The CDR3 length is 15 residues. Trimming took 3 bases from V and 4 from J, leaving 16 bases between them.

This clonotype showed up just a few times. The chain uses TRBV27 and TRBJ2-1, with a possible D match to TRBD2 (5 bases). From germline, CDR1 is MNHEY and CDR2 SMNVEV (reference sequence). The CDR3 spans 17 residues. V lost 5 bases, J lost 0 bases, and 17 bases lay in between. Written as DNA, the CDR3 is TGTGCCAGCAGTCCAAAGGACTGGCCACCCTCCTACAATGAGCAGTTCTTC. Translating gives CASSPKDWPPSYNEQFF.

The chain uses TRBV15 and TRBJ1-1; D call uncertain. V was cut by 0 bases and J by 7 bases, with 9 bases left in between. The CDR3 has 13 residues. Germline V gene sequence: CDR1 LNHNV, CDR2 YYDKDF (reference sequence). CDR3 loop: CATSRDFNGEAFF. The CDR3 DNA is TGTGCCACCAGCAGAGATTTCAATGGTGAAGCTTTCTTT.

There are a few counts of this clonotype. The CDR3 DNA reads TGTGCCAGCAGTTCCCTTGCTAGCGGGGCCTACAATGAGCAGTTCTTC. Its protein product is CASSSLASGAYNEQFF. This chain connects TRBV6-2 or TRBV6-3 to TRBJ2-1, with 9 bases matching TRBD2. V gave up 4 bases and J gave up 2 bases; unmatched junction bases: 6. The CDR3 has 16 amino acids. Germline V gene lookup returns CDR1 MNHEY and CDR2 SVGEGT.

This clonotype was seen a few times. The chain carries TRBV3-1 and TRBJ2-2; D is perhaps TRBD2 (6 bases). Per the germline V gene, CDR1 is LGHDT and CDR2 is YNNKEL (reference sequence). The CDR3 totals 16 residues. Trimming removed 6 bases at V and 6 bases at J, with 20 bases between. CDR3 coding DNA: TGTGCCAGCAGTCTTTTCGGGACTCGTAGGGCCGGGGAGCTGTTTTTT. Amino acids: CASSLFGTRRAGELFF. Supplemented by reference TRBV3-1 and TRBJ2-2, the full variable domain reads DTAVSQTPKYLVTQMGNDKSIKCEQNLGHDTMYWYKQDSKKFLKIMFSYNNKELIINETVPNRFSPKSPDKAHLNLHINSLELGDSAVYFCASSLFGTRRAGELFFGEGSRLTVL.